This paragraph covers one T cell receptor (beta chain) sequence. What it recognizes is unknown. The sample belongs to a study of shared clonotypes between healthy human individuals. Findings and limits, study-wide: Inspection by rarefaction showed sorted-subset sequencing to be incomplete despite large depth.

Method: immunoSEQ multiplex PCR; TCRdb's copy keeps in-frame clones and lacks some. The table lists more than 500,000 clones, 95% to 96% of them singletons. Germline loops: CDR1 KGHSH, CDR2 LQKENI. V lost 3 bases to trimming and J lost 6 bases; unmatched junction nucleotides: 10. This CDR3 region has 15 residues. Donors were healthy HIV-negative adults without recently reported acute infections or vaccinations. Sequenced sample: naive CD4+ T cells sorted from blood. Described subset: CD45RA+ positively selected. The sequence was obtained from a woman aged 30 to 39 in good health. The rearrangement joins TRBV18 to TRBJ2-7; the match to TRBD2 covers 8 bases. CDR3 sequence reads: CASSPLAGRSAEQYF. The DNA of the CDR3 is TGTGCCAGCTCACCTCTAGCGGGTAGGTCCGCCGAGCAGTACTTC.